These T cell receptor beta chains were read from a single sample in a study of cytomegalovirus exposure and HLA in healthy donors. Here immunoSEQ multiplex PCR was the method, and the copy in TCRdb shows in-frame clones only, minus some. The repertoire holds 150,000 or so clones, with approximately 82% as singletons. Sequencing input: PBMCs. These receptors all come from a young man in good health and CMV-seropositive. CDR3s include the opening cysteine and the closing phenylalanine or tryptophan. A D gene is named only where the DNA matches it firmly. The listing skips clone size in some rows; elsewhere it reads once, few, many or a size class.

D gene	V gene	clone size	J gene	CDR3 protein	CDR3 DNA
.	TRBV28	few	TRBJ1-4	CASSPPGREGEKLFF	TGTGCCAGCAGCCCCCCCGGCAGGGAGGGTGAAAAACTGTTTTTT
TRBD2	TRBV7-9	once	TRBJ2-5	CASSPSGRGGEQYF	TGTGCCAGCAGCCCTAGCGGGAGGGGCGGAGAGCAGTACTTC
TRBD2	TRBV11-3	.	TRBJ2-5	CASSLSTSGREETQYF	TGTGCCAGCAGCTTAAGCACTAGCGGGAGGGAAGAGACCCAGTACTTC
TRBD2	TRBV5-1	.	TRBJ2-7	CASSPPERGDYEQYF	TGCGCCAGCAGCCCTCCTGAGCGGGGGGACTACGAGCAGTACTTC
.	TRBV18	once	TRBJ2-7	CASSRRQNSYEQYF	TGTGCCAGCTCACGACGACAGAACTCCTACGAGCAGTACTTC
TRBD1	TRBV11-2	.	TRBJ2-5	CASSQTQGARETQYF	TGTGCCAGCAGCCAGACCCAGGGGGCGCGGGAGACCCAGTACTTC
.	TRBV7-9	.	TRBJ2-2	CASSSNGGWNTGELFF	TGTGCCAGCAGCTCGAACGGGGGATGGAACACCGGGGAGCTGTTTTTT
.	TRBV2	.	TRBJ1-2	CASRAGYYGYTF	TGTGCCAGCAGAGCGGGGTACTATGGCTACACCTTC
TRBD1	TRBV28	.	TRBJ2-4	CASSPWTGGKDIQYF	TGTGCCAGCAGTCCCTGGACAGGCGGTAAGGACATTCAGTACTTC
TRBD2	TRBV5-4	.	TRBJ2-7	CASSLSGSRYEQYF	TGTGCCAGCAGCCTTAGCGGGAGTCGGTACGAGCAGTACTTC
.	TRBV28	.	TRBJ2-4	CASSPMRNIQYF	TGTGCCAGCAGCCCTATGAGAAACATTCAGTACTTC
TRBD1	TRBV13	once	TRBJ2-7	CASSSGQVSSYEQYF	TGTGCCAGCAGCTCGGGACAGGTGAGCTCCTACGAGCAGTACTTC
.	TRBV19	.	TRBJ2-2	CASSIGGLNTGELFF	TGTGCCAGTAGTATAGGGGGGCTAAACACCGGGGAGCTGTTTTTT
.	TRBV19	.	TRBJ1-3	CASSVAISGNTIYF	TGTGCCAGTAGTGTGGCCATCTCTGGAAACACCATATATTTT
TRBD1	TRBV25-1	.	TRBJ2-1	CASSVDRGIYNEQFF	TGTGCCAGCAGCGTGGACAGGGGGATATACAATGAGCAGTTCTTC
TRBD2	TRBV11-2	.	TRBJ2-7	CASSLGGGGAYEQYF	TGTGCCAGCAGCTTAGGTGGCGGGGGAGCCTACGAGCAGTACTTC
.	TRBV5-1	once	TRBJ1-4	CASSRDSTNEKLFF	TGCGCCAGCAGCCGGGACTCAACTAATGAAAAACTGTTTTTT
TRBD2	TRBV9	.	TRBJ2-1	CASSVAGSGGHNEQFF	TGTGCCAGCAGCGTAGCCGGGAGCGGGGGGCACAATGAGCAGTTCTTC
TRBD1	TRBV2	.	TRBJ1-5	CASSRTGGNQPQHF	TGTGCCAGCAGTCGGACAGGGGGCAATCAGCCCCAGCATTTT
TRBD2	TRBV2	.	TRBJ2-7	CASSELAGEQYF	TGTGCCAGCAGTGAACTAGCGGGGGAGCAGTACTTC
.	TRBV6-5	.	TRBJ1-1	CATSSGGLGRTEAFF	TGTGCCACCTCTTCCGGGGGGCTAGGCAGGACTGAAGCTTTCTTT
TRBD2	TRBV7-9	.	TRBJ2-1	CASSLITSEYNEQFF	TGTGCCAGCAGCTTAATTACTAGCGAATACAATGAGCAGTTCTTC
TRBD1	TRBV27	.	TRBJ1-4	CASSSPGQGQEKLFF	TGTGCCAGCAGTTCCCCGGGACAGGGTCAAGAAAAACTGTTTTTT
TRBD1	TRBV7-9	.	TRBJ2-1	CASSLGTAYNEQFF	TGTGCCAGCAGTCTCGGGACAGCCTACAATGAGCAGTTCTTC
.	TRBV11-3	.	TRBJ2-5	CASSPIPGETQYF	TGTGCCAGCAGCCCCATTCCCGGGGAGACCCAGTACTTC
TRBD1	TRBV7-9	.	TRBJ1-2	CASSPADRGRGGYTF	TGTGCCAGCAGCCCTGCGGACAGGGGGCGCGGTGGCTACACCTTC
TRBD2	TRBV7-8	.	TRBJ2-7	CASSLMGGTSGDEQYF	TGTGCCAGCAGCTTAATGGGGGGGACTAGCGGGGACGAGCAGTACTTC
.	TRBV5-1	.	TRBJ1-1	CASYAWGTSNTEAFF	TGCGCCAGCTACGCTTGGGGGACATCTAACACTGAAGCTTTCTTT
TRBD2	TRBV5-1	.	TRBJ2-5	CASSWGLAGETQYF	TGCGCCAGCAGCTGGGGACTAGCGGGAGAGACCCAGTACTTC
.	TRBV6-1	.	TRBJ2-1	CASTRGVWGNEQFF	TGTGCCAGCACTCGGGGAGTTTGGGGCAATGAGCAGTTCTTC
.	TRBV5-5	few	TRBJ1-1	CASSLSFDTEAFF	TGTGCCAGCAGCCTCTCTTTTGACACTGAAGCTTTCTTT
.	TRBV5-5	.	TRBJ1-1	CASSLSLNTEAFF	TGTGCCAGCAGCTTGTCGTTGAACACTGAAGCTTTCTTT
TRBD1	TRBV14	once	TRBJ2-6	CASGGGTGYSSGANVLTF	TGTGCCAGCGGGGGGGGGACAGGGTATTCCTCTGGGGCCAACGTCCTGACTTTC
.	TRBV30	.	TRBJ2-7	CAWNPMNSYEQYF	TGTGCCTGGAACCCTATGAACTCCTACGAGCAGTACTTC
TRBD2	TRBV6-5	.	TRBJ2-1	CASSLAPSGRNEQFF	TGTGCCAGCAGCCTTGCCCCTAGCGGGAGAAATGAGCAGTTCTTC
.	TRBV5-1	.	TRBJ2-7	CASSFQGYEQYF	TGCGCCAGCAGCTTCCAGGGGTACGAGCAGTACTTC
.	TRBV2	.	TRBJ2-2	CASRSGTGFGELFF	TGTGCCAGCAGGAGCGGGACAGGTTTCGGGGAGCTGTTTTTT
TRBD1	TRBV28	.	TRBJ1-5	CASRRQGNQPQHF	TGTGCCAGCAGGAGACAGGGGAATCAGCCCCAGCATTTT
TRBD1	TRBV2	once	TRBJ2-3	CASRRGPQGDTQYF	TGTGCCAGCAGAAGGGGGCCCCAGGGAGATACGCAGTATTTT
.	TRBV6-5	.	TRBJ1-4	CASRGHLATNEKLFF	TGTGCCAGCAGAGGACACCTCGCAACTAATGAAAAACTGTTTTTT
TRBD1	TRBV2	.	TRBJ1-4	CATTGGTYEKLFF	TGTGCCACTACAGGGGGCACGTATGAAAAACTGTTTTTT
TRBD2	TRBV9	.	TRBJ2-5	CASSERAGGQETQYF	TGTGCCAGCAGCGAACGAGCGGGGGGGCAAGAGACCCAGTACTTC
.	TRBV28	.	TRBJ2-5	CASSSTLGGTQYF	TGTGCCAGCAGTTCGACGTTGGGGGGGACCCAGTACTTC
.	TRBV2	few	TRBJ2-3	CASSEAGAESTDTQYF	TGTGCCAGCAGTGAAGCAGGGGCAGAGAGCACAGATACGCAGTATTTT
.	TRBV18	.	TRBJ2-7	CASSRVGQAYEQYF	TGTGCCAGCTCACGGGTCGGCCAGGCCTACGAGCAGTACTTC
TRBD1	TRBV4-2	.	TRBJ1-2	CASSPRQGADYGYTF	TGTGCCAGCAGCCCCAGACAGGGGGCGGACTATGGCTACACCTTC
.	TRBV5-1	.	TRBJ2-7	CASSPTGGYYEQYF	TGCGCCAGCAGCCCGACCGGGGGATACTACGAGCAGTACTTC
.	TRBV5-5	.	TRBJ2-7	CASSLRYEQYF	TGTGCCAGCAGCTTGCGCTACGAGCAGTACTTC
.	TRBV30	once	TRBJ1-2	CAWEQGVNYGYTF	TGTGCCTGGGAACAGGGAGTTAACTATGGCTACACCTTC